Here is one T cell receptor beta chain with its context. No antigen is known for it. Looked up from germline, CDR1 is PRHDT and CDR2 is FYEKMQ (reference sequence). Between the trimmed V and J ends, which lost 4 bases and 5 bases, there was a span of 17 bases. This CDR3 region has 15 residues. In replicate PCRs of sorted subsets, roughly 200 ng DNA, tens of thousands of T cell genomes, was used. Assay used: immunoSEQ multiplex PCR; TCRdb lists only in-frame clones, some missing. The sample carries roughly 890,000 clones, roughly 92% recorded once. This record belongs to a study of shared clonotypes between healthy human individuals. Study observations and caveats: The study drew on few donors, limiting represented genetic and exposure-history diversity. Estimated richness values were generally larger in naive subsets than in memory subsets. Deeper or shallower sequencing was expected to change how clonotypes are shared among donors.

Naive CD8 isolation took CD45RO-negative cells positively selected for CCR7 and excluded terminally differentiated effector memory CD45RA+ cells. This sequence joins TRBV13 and TRBJ1-1, with TRBD1 as a possible D gene (6 bases). This clonotype was sampled from a man aged 25-45 years in good health. Sequenced input: naive CD8+ T cells sorted from blood. The CDR3 loop is CASSSKTGLGTEAFF. DNA of the CDR3: TGTGCCAGCAGCTCCAAGACAGGACTGGGGACTGAAGCTTTCTTT.